The present entry profiles one T cell receptor (beta chain) with its context. The data are from a study of blood T cell repertoires in COVID-19. Study-wide context: The origin of the acute and convalescent COVID-19 samples was the United States, Italy and Spain. In each case, the material was cDNA or gDNA derived from T cells, B-cell-depleted T cells, or PBMCs.

The V and J ends lost 3 bases and 0 bases respectively, with 7 bases between them. There are 14 residues in the CDR3. CDR1 and CDR2 from the germline V gene are MNHNS and SASEGT. In the source study's methods: From reference gene primer amplification, estimates of nucleated cell counts were derived. Libraries were prepared by immunoSEQ multiplex PCR; TCRdb keeps only in-frame clonotypes and omits some of them. D and trimming come from the DNA, and the V and J calls and clone size come from that table. The sample has approximately 230,000 clones, just under 85% seen once. V usage is TRBV6-1 and J usage is TRBJ2-3; the D is unclear. Input material: peripheral blood. This TCR came from a man aged 80 or over with acute or convalescent COVID-19. The CDR3 DNA sequence: TGTGCCAGCAGTGATGGGCAGAGCACAGATACGCAGTATTTT. Translating it yields CASSDGQSTDTQYF.